This T cell receptor beta chain was found in a study of response to subunit inactivated influenza vaccine. This CDR3 is built from 13 residues. V lost 5 bases and J lost 10; bases outside the gene matches: 10. Germline CDR1 SGHTA, CDR2 FQGNSA. One entry per CDR3 protein results from TCRdb running MiXCR on the RT-PCR reads. The table lists around 850,000 distinct CDR3 sequences, 18% of them singletons, with roughly 10% in the top ten. This clonotype was sampled from a man over 45 who received an inactivated influenza vaccine. The source was PBMCs from blood, collected 4 to 6 days after vaccination. The chain links TRBV7-2 to TRBJ1-1; 7 nucleotides align to TRBD1. Here the CDR3 reads CASSTGTERVAFF. The CDR3 region has the DNA TGTGCCAGCAGCACCGGGACAGAACGTGTAGCTTTCTTT.